This T cell receptor (beta chain) was observed in a study of T cells in tuberculosis. Study-level information: This South African cohort compared adolescents with or without latent tuberculosis against adults with active tuberculosis.

Study-level results: A GMM-specific repertoire classifier reached about 85% accuracy, AUROC 0.90. Samples were chosen by availability of cryopreserved specimens.

Time point specified: new active TB diagnosis, blood taken before or within 7 days of starting treatment. Unsorted cryopreserved PBMC were sequenced, averaging approximately 100,000 T cells per clinical donor. Germline V CDR1 and CDR2: SGHDT, YYEEEE. With 4 bases clipped from V and 8 bases from J, the junction kept 9 bases outside the gene matches. The CDR3 is made up of 14 amino acids. The assay was immunoSEQ multiplex PCR, and TCRdb's table has in-frame clones only and misses some. This table holds under 40,000 clones, approximately 94% found once. A remark on this clone: The antigen is undetermined.

The gene calls are TRBV5-6 and TRBJ1-2, with 9 bases matching TRBD1. This specimen was PBMCs, taken at tuberculosis diagnosis. This clonotype was obtained from an adult with tuberculosis. The CDR3 nucleotides are TGTGCCAGCAGCCCATGGGACAGGGTCAACGGCTACACCTTC. This translates into CASSPWDRVNGYTF.